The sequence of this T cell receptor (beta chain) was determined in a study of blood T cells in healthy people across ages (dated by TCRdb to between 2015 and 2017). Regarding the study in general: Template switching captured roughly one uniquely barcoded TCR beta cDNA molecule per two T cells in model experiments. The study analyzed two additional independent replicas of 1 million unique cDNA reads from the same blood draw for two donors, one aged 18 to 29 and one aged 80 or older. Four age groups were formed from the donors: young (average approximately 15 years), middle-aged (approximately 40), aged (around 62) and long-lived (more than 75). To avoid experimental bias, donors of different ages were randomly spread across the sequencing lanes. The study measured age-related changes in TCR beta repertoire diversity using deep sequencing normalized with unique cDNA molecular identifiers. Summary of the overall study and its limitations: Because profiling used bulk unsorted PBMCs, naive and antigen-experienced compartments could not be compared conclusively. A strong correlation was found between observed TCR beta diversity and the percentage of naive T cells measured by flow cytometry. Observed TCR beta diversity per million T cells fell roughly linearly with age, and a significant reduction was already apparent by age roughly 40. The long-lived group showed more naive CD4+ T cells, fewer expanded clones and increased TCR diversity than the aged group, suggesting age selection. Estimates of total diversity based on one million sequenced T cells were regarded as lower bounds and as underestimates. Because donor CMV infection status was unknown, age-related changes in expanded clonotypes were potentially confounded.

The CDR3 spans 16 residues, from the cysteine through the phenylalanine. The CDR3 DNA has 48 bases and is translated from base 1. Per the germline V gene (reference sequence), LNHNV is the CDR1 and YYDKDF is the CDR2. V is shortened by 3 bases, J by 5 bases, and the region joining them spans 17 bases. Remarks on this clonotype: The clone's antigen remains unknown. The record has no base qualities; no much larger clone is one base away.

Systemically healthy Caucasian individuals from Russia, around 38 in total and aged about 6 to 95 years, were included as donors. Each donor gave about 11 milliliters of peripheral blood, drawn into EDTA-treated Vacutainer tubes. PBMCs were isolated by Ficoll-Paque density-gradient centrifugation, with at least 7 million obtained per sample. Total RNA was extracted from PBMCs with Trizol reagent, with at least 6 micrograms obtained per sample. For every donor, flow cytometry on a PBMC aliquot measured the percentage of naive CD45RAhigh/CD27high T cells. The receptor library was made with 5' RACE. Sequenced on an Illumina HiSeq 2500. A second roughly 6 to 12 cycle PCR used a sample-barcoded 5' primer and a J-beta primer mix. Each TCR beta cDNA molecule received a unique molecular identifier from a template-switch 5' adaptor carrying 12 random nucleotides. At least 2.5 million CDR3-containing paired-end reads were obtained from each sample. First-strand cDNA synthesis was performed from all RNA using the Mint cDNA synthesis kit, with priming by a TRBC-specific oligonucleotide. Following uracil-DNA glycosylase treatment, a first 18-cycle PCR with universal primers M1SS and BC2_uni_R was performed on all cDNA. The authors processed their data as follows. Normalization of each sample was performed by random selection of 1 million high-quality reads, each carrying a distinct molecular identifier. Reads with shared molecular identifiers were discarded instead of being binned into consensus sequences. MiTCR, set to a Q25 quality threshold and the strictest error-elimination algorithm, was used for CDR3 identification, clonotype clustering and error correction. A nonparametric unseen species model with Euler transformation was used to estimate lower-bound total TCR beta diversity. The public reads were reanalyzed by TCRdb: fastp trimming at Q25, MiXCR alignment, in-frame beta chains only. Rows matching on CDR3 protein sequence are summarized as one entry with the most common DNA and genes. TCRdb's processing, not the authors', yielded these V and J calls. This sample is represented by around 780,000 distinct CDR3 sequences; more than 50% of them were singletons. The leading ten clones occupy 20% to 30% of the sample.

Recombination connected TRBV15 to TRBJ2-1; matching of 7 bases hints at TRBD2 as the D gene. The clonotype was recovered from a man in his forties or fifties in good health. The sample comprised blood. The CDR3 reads CATSRRGEGVDNEQFF. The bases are TGTGCCACCAGCAGGAGGGGGGAGGGGGTTGACAATGAGCAGTTCTTC.